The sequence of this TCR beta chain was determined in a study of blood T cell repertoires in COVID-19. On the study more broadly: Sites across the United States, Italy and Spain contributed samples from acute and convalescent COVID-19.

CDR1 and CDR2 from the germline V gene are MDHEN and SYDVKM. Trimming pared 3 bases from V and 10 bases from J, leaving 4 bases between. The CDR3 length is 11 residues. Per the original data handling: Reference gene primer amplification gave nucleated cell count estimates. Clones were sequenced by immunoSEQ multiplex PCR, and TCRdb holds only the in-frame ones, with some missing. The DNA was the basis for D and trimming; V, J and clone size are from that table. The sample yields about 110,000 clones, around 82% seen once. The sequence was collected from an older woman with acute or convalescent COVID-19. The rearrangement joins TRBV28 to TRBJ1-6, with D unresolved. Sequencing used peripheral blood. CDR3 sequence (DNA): TGTGCCAGCAGTTTCGGGTCACCCCTCCACTTT. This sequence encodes CASSFGSPLHF.